The 10 T cell receptor beta chains below come from one sample, sequenced in a study of blood T cells in healthy people across ages. The use of a sample-barcoded 5' primer and a J-beta primer mix characterized a second PCR of about 6 to 11 cycles. From the 5' RACE reads, TCRdb called clonotypes with MiXCR, one entry per CDR3 protein. The sample yields some 1,000,000 distinct CDR3 sequences, 20% to 25% seen once. This sample also belongs to another study, concerning T cells of mothers and their children.

The specimen sequenced was blood. The origin of the receptors is a girl aged 2 to 9 in good health.

This clonotype has a handful of counts. V usage is TRBV4-3 and J usage is TRBJ2-7; unclear D gene. Trimming removed 1 base at V and 3 bases at J, with 22 bases between. The CDR3 totals 18 residues. Germline loops: CDR1 LGHNA, CDR2 YSLEER. The CDR3 DNA is TGCGCCAGCAGCCAAGCGCTACCCGGTCCGTATAAATTCTACGAGCAGTACTTC. Protein product: CASSQALPGPYKFYEQYF.

In this sample, this clonotype turned up a few times. J is TRBJ2-3 and V is TRBV21-1; the D call of TRBD2 is as the table states it, not checked on the DNA. TRBV21-1 is labeled a pseudogene. This CDR3 has 15 amino acids. The CDR3 protein is CASSAGGSGEDTQYF. CDR3 coding DNA: TGTGCCAGCAGCGCCGGGGGTAGCGGGGAAGATACGCAGTATTTT.

This clonotype was observed a handful of times. This sequence joins TRBV7-9 and TRBJ2-5; D might be TRBD1 or TRBD2, each matching 6 bases. V was clipped by 4 bases and J by 1 base, with 13 bases between them. Germline V gives CDR1 SEHNR, CDR2 FQNEAQ (reference sequence). This CDR3 comprises 15 residues. The CDR3 DNA sequence: TGTGCCAGCAGCTCCTACCCGGGGGCCCAAGAGACCCAGTACTTC. Residues: CASSSYPGAQETQYF.

This chain uses TRBV28 with TRBJ2-1, with 8 bases aligning to TRBD2. Germline V lookup: CDR1 MDHEN, CDR2 SYDVKM. The CDR3 is made up of 14 amino acids. The junction had 4 bases not matched to a gene; V was cut back by 4 bases and J by 5 bases. This CDR3 reads CASSSPAGDNEQFF. The CDR3, as DNA: TGTGCCAGCAGTTCCCCAGCGGGAGACAATGAGCAGTTCTTC.

The chain uses TRBV6-6 and TRBJ1-2; 7 bases line up with TRBD1. V lost 2 bases, J lost 7 bases, and 7 bases stayed unmatched. The CDR3 has 14 amino acids. Germline V gives CDR1 MNHNY, CDR2 SVGAGI (reference sequence). The CDR3 DNA reads TGTGCCAGCAGTTACAGGGGGACAGACGGTGGCTACACCTTC. This codes for CASSYRGTDGGYTF.

This clonotype was recorded at least ten times. V and J are TRBV7-2 and TRBJ2-3; 13 bases agree with TRBD2. V lost 5 bases and J lost 2; bases outside the gene matches: 7. The germline CDR1 and CDR2 sequences are SGHTA and FQGNSA. The CDR3 consists of 17 residues. CDR3 protein: CASSPGLAGDLTDTQYF. The CDR3 DNA follows: TGTGCCAGCAGCCCAGGACTAGCGGGGGACCTCACAGATACGCAGTATTTT.

The V gene is TRBV20-1, the J gene TRBJ2-1; no definite D call. CDR3 length: 12 residues. Trimming shortened V by 6 bases and J by 3 bases, and 9 bases separated the two germline ends. Germline CDR1 and CDR2: DFQATT and SNEGSKA (reference sequence). CDR3 in amino acids: CSATDLYNEQFF. CDR3 coding DNA: TGCAGTGCAACCGACCTCTACAATGAGCAGTTCTTC.

This sequence joins TRBV7-2 and TRBJ1-2; tentative D call: TRBD1 (6 bases). Trimming took 1 base from V and 4 from J, leaving 16 bases between them. CDR1 is SGHTA and CDR2 is FQGNSA in the germline V gene. This CDR3 contains 16 residues. CDR3 nucleotides: TGTGCCAGCAGCTTAGTCGGGGGGGCACCGGGCTATGGCTACACCTTC. It encodes CASSLVGGAPGYGYTF.

This clonotype was observed a few times. The genes are TRBV23-1 and TRBJ2-4; tentatively, D is TRBD1 or TRBD2 (5 bases each). TRBV23-1 is reported as an ORF; its role is uncertain. V was pared by 0 bases and J by 0 bases, with 18 bases between. There are 19 residues in the CDR3. CDR3 protein: CASSQSRPGPALAKNIQYF. Written as DNA, the CDR3 is TGCGCCAGCAGTCAATCCCGACCGGGACCCGCGCTAGCCAAAAACATTCAGTACTTC.

The chain couples TRBV12-3 or TRBV12-4 to TRBJ1-2; D is uncertain. V lost 2 bases to trimming and J lost 6 bases, with 16 bases between them. The CDR3 has 15 residues. The CDR3 nucleotides are TGTGCCAGCAGTTTAACGGACGGCCCAACAGATGGCTACACCTTC. This sequence encodes CASSLTDGPTDGYTF.